The rows below give T cell receptor beta chains drawn from one sample of a study of blood T cell repertoires in COVID-19. Method: immunoSEQ multiplex PCR; TCRdb's copy keeps in-frame clones and lacks some. The table includes under 200,000 clones, around nine tenths detected once. Specimen: peripheral blood. These receptor sequences come from a woman between 65 and 79 years old with COVID-19, enrolled during active disease. CDR3s include the opening cysteine and the closing phenylalanine or tryptophan. The D gene is left open where the match is weak. Rows may omit the clone size; those that give it use once, few, many or a size class.

clone size: NA; V gene: TRBV7-2; D gene: TRBD2; J gene: TRBJ2-2; CDR3 protein: CASSLASGGAGELFF; CDR3 DNA: TGTGCCAGCAGCTTGGCTAGCGGGGGGGCCGGGGAGCTGTTTTTT
clone size: once; V gene: TRBV7-9; D gene: TRBD1; J gene: TRBJ2-7; CDR3 protein: CASSLRTGGSSYEQYF; CDR3 DNA: TGTGCCAGCAGCTTAAGGACAGGGGGCTCCTCCTACGAGCAGTACTTC
clone size: NA; V gene: TRBV5-3; D gene: TRBD1; J gene: TRBJ2-7; CDR3 protein: CARSLDRGLYEQYF; CDR3 DNA: TGTGCCAGAAGCTTGGACAGGGGGCTCTACGAGCAGTACTTC
clone size: few; V gene: TRBV2; D gene: NA; J gene: TRBJ2-2; CDR3 protein: CASRKETGNTGELFF; CDR3 DNA: TGTGCCAGCAGGAAGGAGACAGGGAACACCGGGGAGCTGTTTTTT
clone size: NA; V gene: TRBV7-5; D gene: NA; J gene: TRBJ1-1; CDR3 protein: CARSLTEGGGTEAFF; CDR3 DNA: TGTGCCAGAAGCTTAACCGAGGGCGGTGGCACTGAAGCTTTCTTT
clone size: NA; V gene: TRBV19; D gene: TRBD1; J gene: TRBJ1-2; CDR3 protein: CASSGNRGPYGYTF; CDR3 DNA: TGTGCCAGTAGTGGAAACAGGGGCCCCTATGGCTACACCTTC
clone size: NA; V gene: TRBV5-5; D gene: NA; J gene: TRBJ2-7; CDR3 protein: CASSLGTSNTEQYF; CDR3 DNA: TGTGCCAGCAGCTTGGGGACATCAAACACAGAGCAGTACTTC
clone size: NA; V gene: TRBV27; D gene: TRBD1; J gene: TRBJ2-1; CDR3 protein: CASSSYRGSYEQFF; CDR3 DNA: TGTGCCAGCAGTTCCTACAGGGGTAGCTATGAGCAGTTCTTC
clone size: NA; V gene: TRBV19; D gene: TRBD1; J gene: TRBJ1-1; CDR3 protein: CASSPGDRGMNTEAFF; CDR3 DNA: TGTGCCAGTAGTCCCGGGGACAGGGGCATGAACACTGAAGCTTTCTTT
clone size: NA; V gene: TRBV7-9; D gene: TRBD1; J gene: TRBJ2-7; CDR3 protein: CASSHGAVTGARGEQYF; CDR3 DNA: TGTGCCAGCAGTCACGGGGCAGTGACAGGGGCCAGGGGGGAGCAGTACTTC
clone size: NA; V gene: TRBV4-1; D gene: TRBD2; J gene: TRBJ2-2; CDR3 protein: CASKSGGLSTGELFF; CDR3 DNA: TGCGCCAGCAAAAGCGGGGGGCTCTCCACCGGGGAGCTGTTTTTT
clone size: NA; V gene: TRBV7-2; D gene: NA; J gene: TRBJ2-6; CDR3 protein: CASSPKSPGATGANVLTF; CDR3 DNA: TGTGCCAGCAGCCCGAAGTCCCCAGGGGCTACCGGGGCCAACGTCCTGACTTTC
clone size: few; V gene: TRBV10-3; D gene: NA; J gene: TRBJ1-2; CDR3 protein: CAISEQGIDGYTF; CDR3 DNA: TGTGCCATCAGCGAACAGGGAATCGATGGCTACACCTTC
clone size: NA; V gene: TRBV28; D gene: TRBD1; J gene: TRBJ1-2; CDR3 protein: CASSRDRVYGYTF; CDR3 DNA: TGTGCCAGCAGCCGGGACAGGGTTTACGGCTACACCTTC
clone size: NA; V gene: TRBV7-3; D gene: NA; J gene: TRBJ2-1; CDR3 protein: CASSQPDGYSNEQFF; CDR3 DNA: TGTGCCAGCAGCCAGCCTGACGGGTACTCCAATGAGCAGTTCTTC
clone size: NA; V gene: TRBV4-1; D gene: TRBD1; J gene: TRBJ1-4; CDR3 protein: CASSRVPGQISTNEKLFF; CDR3 DNA: TGCGCCAGCAGCCGAGTCCCGGGACAGATTTCAACTAATGAAAAACTGTTTTTT
clone size: NA; V gene: TRBV5-1; D gene: NA; J gene: TRBJ1-2; CDR3 protein: CASSLGVRELGGYTF; CDR3 DNA: TGCGCCAGCAGCTTGGGGGTGAGGGAGTTAGGCGGCTACACCTTC
clone size: NA; V gene: TRBV3-1/TRBV3-2; D gene: TRBD2; J gene: TRBJ2-1; CDR3 protein: CASSSGTSGSNEQFF; CDR3 DNA: TGTGCCAGCAGCTCCGGGACTAGCGGGTCCAATGAGCAGTTCTTC
clone size: NA; V gene: TRBV3-1/TRBV3-2; D gene: TRBD2; J gene: TRBJ2-1; CDR3 protein: CASSQGGGAYNEQFF; CDR3 DNA: TGTGCCAGCAGCCAAGGCGGGGGGGCTTACAATGAGCAGTTCTTC
clone size: NA; V gene: TRBV9; D gene: TRBD1; J gene: TRBJ1-3; CDR3 protein: CANSARDRAGGNTIYF; CDR3 DNA: TGTGCCAACAGCGCTCGGGACAGGGCTGGTGGAAACACCATATATTTT
clone size: NA; V gene: TRBV7-2; D gene: NA; J gene: TRBJ1-6; CDR3 protein: CASRPTGENSPLHF; CDR3 DNA: TGTGCCAGCAGACCGACGGGGGAAAATTCACCCCTCCACTTT
clone size: few; V gene: TRBV6-5; D gene: NA; J gene: TRBJ1-2; CDR3 protein: CASGTGGGASYGYTF; CDR3 DNA: TGTGCCAGCGGTACGGGGGGAGGGGCCTCCTATGGCTACACCTTC
clone size: once; V gene: TRBV6-2/TRBV6-3; D gene: TRBD1; J gene: TRBJ1-5; CDR3 protein: CASSRDRDSNQPQHF; CDR3 DNA: TGTGCCAGCAGCCGGGACAGGGATAGCAATCAGCCCCAGCATTTT
clone size: NA; V gene: TRBV6-2/TRBV6-3; D gene: TRBD2; J gene: TRBJ2-1; CDR3 protein: CASSRHTSGGEQFF; CDR3 DNA: TGTGCCAGCAGTCGCCATACTAGCGGGGGTGAGCAGTTCTTC
clone size: NA; V gene: TRBV6-6; D gene: TRBD2; J gene: TRBJ2-1; CDR3 protein: CASRTTSGGANNEQFF; CDR3 DNA: TGTGCCAGCAGGACGACTAGCGGGGGGGCTAACAATGAGCAGTTCTTC
clone size: once; V gene: TRBV6-4; D gene: NA; J gene: TRBJ1-6; CDR3 protein: CASSVSWGDNSPLHF; CDR3 DNA: TGTGCCAGCAGTGTGTCTTGGGGGGATAATTCACCCCTCCACTTT